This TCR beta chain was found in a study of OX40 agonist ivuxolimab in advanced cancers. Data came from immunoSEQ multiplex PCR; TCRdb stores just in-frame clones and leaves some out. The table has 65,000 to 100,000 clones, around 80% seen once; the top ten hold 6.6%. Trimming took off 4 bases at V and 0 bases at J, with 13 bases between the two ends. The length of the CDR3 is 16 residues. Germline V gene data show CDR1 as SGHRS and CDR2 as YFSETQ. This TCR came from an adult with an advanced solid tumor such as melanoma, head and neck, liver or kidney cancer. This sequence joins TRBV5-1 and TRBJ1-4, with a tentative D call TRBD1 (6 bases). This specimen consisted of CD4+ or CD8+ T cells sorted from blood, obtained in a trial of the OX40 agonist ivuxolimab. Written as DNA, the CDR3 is TGCGCCAGCAGCACAGGGAAAGGAGCAACTAATGAAAAACTGTTTTTT. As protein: CASSTGKGATNEKLFF.